This T cell receptor (beta chain) was profiled in a study of response to subunit inactivated influenza vaccine. Notes on the study in general: Each seasonal influenza vaccination, the authors suggested, recruits few new T cells.

Comments on this clonotype: Its antigen is as yet unknown.

TCRdb re-derived calls from the RT-PCR reads in MiXCR, one entry per CDR3 protein. In the table there are fewer than 800,000 distinct CDR3 sequences, less than 20% of which are singletons. In germline, CDR1 is LGHDT, CDR2 YNNKEL (reference sequence). V lost 3 bases to trimming and J lost 5 bases; unmatched junction nucleotides: 7. The CDR3 length is 15 residues. The rearrangement uses TRBV3-1 and TRBJ2-1; TRBD1 agrees at 7 bases. This clonotype was obtained from a man aged 45 to 65 who received an inactivated influenza vaccine. Here the sequenced sample was PBMCs from blood, taken about 13 days after vaccination. CDR3 residues: CASSHDGTANNEQFF. The DNA of the CDR3 is TGTGCCAGCAGCCACGATGGGACAGCCAACAATGAGCAGTTCTTC.